Presented here are 24 T cell receptor beta chains from one specimen sequenced in a study of cytomegalovirus exposure and HLA in healthy donors (dated by TCRdb to 2016 to 2017). Libraries were prepared through the immunoSEQ multiplex PCR assay. What TCRdb holds here is the immuneACCESS table cut down to in-frame rearrangements. Part of the clones is not present; checked against another copy, under half of the missing clones reflect an unresolved V gene, and the others are unexplained. The sample has about 110,000 clones on record, around nine tenths of them singletons. Around 2% of the sample lies in the top ten. The sequenced sample was PBMCs. These receptors originate from a woman aged 18-29 years in good health and CMV-seronegative.

The chain links TRBV11-2 to TRBJ1-1; D is perhaps TRBD1 (6 bases). V shed 5 bases and J shed 8 bases, with 15 bases lying between them. The CDR3 spans 13 residues. Germline V gives CDR1 SGHAT, CDR2 FQNNGV. The CDR3 loop reads CASSIDRRREAFF. For the CDR3, the DNA is TGTGCCAGCAGCATTGACAGGAGAAGAGAAGCTTTCTTT. The full variable domain, rest sourced from reference TRBV11-2 and TRBJ1-1, is EAGVAQSPRYKIIEKRQSVAFWCNPISGHATLYWYQQILGQGPKLLIQFQNNGVVDDSQLPKDRFSAERLKGVDSTLKIQPAKLEDSAVYLCASSIDRRREAFFGQGTRLTVV.

This chain connects TRBV13 to TRBJ2-7; 12 nucleotides match TRBD2. Germline CDR1 reads PRHDT; CDR2 reads FYEKMQ (reference sequence). The CDR3 spans 15 residues. V shed 3 bases, J shed 0 bases, and the junction held 0 bases outside the gene matches. CDR3 nucleotide sequence: TGTGCCAGCAGCTTGACTAGCGGGAGCTCCTACGAGCAGTACTTC. Translated: CASSLTSGSSYEQYF.

For the CDR3, the DNA is TGCAGCGTTGATCGGAGTCCTCTGAACACTGAAGCTTTCTTT. Translated, it gives CSVDRSPLNTEAFF. The chain joins TRBV29-1 to TRBJ1-1; D remains unclear. The V end was cut by 3 bases, the J end by 0 bases, with 11 bases between. CDR1 is SQVTM, CDR2 ANQGSEA, per germline. The CDR3 extends over 14 amino acids.

The CDR3 sequence is CASKEASGSNEQFF. CDR3 sequence (DNA): TGCGCCAGCAAGGAAGCTAGCGGTAGCAATGAGCAGTTCTTC. This chain links TRBV5-1 with TRBJ2-1, with 7 bases lining up with TRBD2. From germline, CDR1 is SGHRS and CDR2 YFSETQ. This CDR3 is built from 14 residues. J was trimmed by 6 bases and V by 6 bases; bases with no gene match: 9.

In the case of this clone: Other DNA sequences from this sample encode an identical CDR3 as well. V is TRBV9 and J is TRBJ2-1, with 8 bases matching TRBD2. The CDR3 consists of 15 residues. Germline V CDR1 and CDR2: SGDLS, YYNGEE. The ends lost 0 bases at V and 2 bases at J; junction bases unmatched: 1. The CDR3 DNA is TGTGCCAGCAGCGTAGCGGGGGGGCCCTACAATGAGCAGTTCTTC. Protein product: CASSVAGGPYNEQFF. The full variable domain, in which reference TRBV9 and TRBJ2-1 provide the parts outside the CDR3, is DSGVTQTPKHLITATGQRVTLRCSPRSGDLSVYWYQQSLDQGLQFLIQYYNGEERAKGNILERFSAQQFPDLHSELNLSSLELGDSALYFCASSVAGGPYNEQFFGPGTRLTVL.

This clone was detected a few times. The chain carries TRBV6-5 and TRBJ1-2; D gene unclear. CDR1 and CDR2 from the germline V gene are MNHEY and SVGAGI. The ends were cut back, 6 bases at V and 6 bases at J, with 11 bases in the middle. The CDR3 runs 12 residues. CDR3 in DNA: TGTGCCAGCAGCTCCCCTCGGGATGGCTACACCTTC. It codes for CASSSPRDGYTF.

The rearrangement links TRBV7-9 to TRBJ1-2; D might be TRBD1 (5 bases). The CDR3 is 14 residues long. The germline V and J ends were trimmed by 1 base and 5 bases, with 11 bases remaining between them. Per the germline V gene, CDR1 is SEHNR and CDR2 is FQNEAQ (reference sequence). The CDR3: CASSLGPGGYGYTF. CDR3 nucleotide sequence: TGTGCCAGCAGCTTAGGTCCTGGGGGGTATGGCTACACCTTC.

The V and J genes are TRBV6-1 and TRBJ1-2; a possible D gene is TRBD1 (6 bases). This CDR3 has 14 residues. Germline V gene data show CDR1 as MNHNS and CDR2 as SASEGT. V dropped 0 bases and J dropped 6 bases, with 11 bases sitting between them. The DNA for the CDR3 is TGTGCCAGCAGTGAAGCGATAGGGGGGGATGGCTACACCTTC. This codes for CASSEAIGGDGYTF.

The gene calls are TRBV4-3 and TRBJ1-2, with 9 positions matching TRBD1. This CDR3 spans 16 amino acids. V lost 0 bases to trimming and J lost 9 bases; unmatched junction nucleotides: 11. CDR1 and CDR2 from the germline V gene are LGHNA and YSLEER. The CDR3 spells CASSQDEDRGLQSYTF. The CDR3, as DNA: TGCGCCAGCAGCCAAGATGAGGACAGGGGACTTCAGAGCTACACCTTC.

This chain joins TRBV9 and TRBJ1-6; TRBD1 matches at 7 bases. J lost 7 bases, V lost 0 bases, and 7 bases had no gene match. The germline gives CDR1 SGDLS, CDR2 YYNGEE. This CDR3 contains 16 residues. CDR3 region: CASSVGPTGLNSPLHF. The DNA for the CDR3 is TGTGCCAGCAGCGTAGGACCGACAGGGTTGAATTCACCCCTCCACTTT.

This CDR3 is CSSRDYRWQYF. DNA of the CDR3: TGCAGTTCCCGGGACTACCGGTGGCAGTACTTC. The chain links TRBV20-1 to TRBJ2-7; 7 nucleotides agree with TRBD2. CDR1 DFQATT and CDR2 SNEGSKA come from the germline V gene (reference sequence). This CDR3 is 11 amino acids long. V shed 8 bases and J 9 bases; nucleotides not matched to a gene: 10.

The chain is built from TRBV4-1 and TRBJ1-1, with no clear D. Germline CDR1 reads MGHRA; CDR2 reads YSYEKL. The CDR3 consists of 14 residues. The germline V and J ends were trimmed by 1 base and 0 bases, with 6 bases remaining between them. This CDR3 reads CASSQADMNTEAFF. CDR3 coding DNA: TGCGCCAGCAGCCAAGCAGATATGAACACTGAAGCTTTCTTT.

This clone appeared a few times. This chain links TRBV19 with TRBJ2-7; 11 positions agree with TRBD1. The junction had 7 bases not matched to a gene; V was cut back by 4 bases and J by 5 bases. The CDR3 runs to 15 residues. Germline loops: CDR1 LNHDA, CDR2 SQIVND (reference sequence). In DNA form, the CDR3 reads TGTGCCAGTAGTAGGTGGACAGGGGGCTCTGACGAGCAGTACTTC. This gives the protein CASSRWTGGSDEQYF.

The rearrangement links TRBV19 to TRBJ1-1; D gene unclear. This CDR3 contains 14 residues. Germline CDR1 LNHDA, CDR2 SQIVND (reference sequence). The V end was cut by 1 base, the J end by 0 bases, with 6 bases between. The CDR3 spells CASSIGSMNTEAFF. CDR3 DNA: TGTGCCAGTAGTATAGGCAGTATGAACACTGAAGCTTTCTTT.

V usage is TRBV28 and J usage is TRBJ2-7; 8 bases are shared with TRBD1. CDR3 size: 13 residues. Germline V gene data show CDR1 as MDHEN and CDR2 as SYDVKM. V lost 7 bases, J lost 3 bases, and 5 bases stayed unmatched. CDR3 bases: TGTGCCAGCACCGGGACAGGCGACTACGAGCAGTACTTC. Protein sequence: CASTGTGDYEQYF.

The chain joins TRBV7-2 to TRBJ2-7, with unresolved D. The ends were cut back, 5 bases at V and 3 bases at J, with 11 bases in the middle. Per the germline V gene, CDR1 is SGHTA and CDR2 is FQGNSA. The length of the CDR3 is 13 residues. CDR3 protein: CASSLNIGYEQYF. The CDR3 DNA reads TGTGCCAGCAGCCTGAACATTGGCTACGAGCAGTACTTC.

The chain employs TRBV4-1 and TRBJ2-5; 12 bases are shared with TRBD1. Per germline, CDR1 MGHRA and CDR2 YSYEKL. This CDR3 is 17 amino acids long. J gave up 4 bases and V 4 bases, and 10 bases lay outside the gene matches. This CDR3 reads CASSPGTGGVRGETQYF. For the CDR3, the DNA is TGCGCCAGCAGCCCCGGGACAGGGGGCGTTCGGGGAGAGACCCAGTACTTC.

This chain uses TRBV28 with TRBJ1-3; no definite D call. V was trimmed by 7 bases and J by 9 bases, leaving 16 bases between them. This CDR3 has 13 residues. The germline V gene has CDR1 MDHEN and CDR2 SYDVKM. This CDR3 reads CASTQADRPTIYF. The CDR3 DNA reads as TGTGCCAGCACGCAGGCCGATAGGCCCACCATATATTTT.

The chain uses TRBV5-4 and TRBJ2-3, with TRBD1 matching over 7 bases. The germline CDR1 and CDR2 sequences are SGHNT and YYREEE (reference sequence). J was trimmed by 2 bases and V by 7 bases; bases with no gene match: 13. The CDR3 loop spans 16 amino acids. CDR3 protein: CASVPPGQLDTDTQYF. CDR3 coding DNA: TGTGCCAGCGTTCCACCGGGACAGTTAGACACAGATACGCAGTATTTT. The entire variable domain, with the rest obtained from reference TRBV5-4 and TRBJ2-3, is as follows: ETGVTQSPTHLIKTRGQQVTLRCSSQSGHNTVSWYQQALGQGPQFIFQYYREEENGRGNFPPRFSGLQFPNYSSELNVNALELDDSALYLCASVPPGQLDTDTQYFGPGTRLTVL.

The chain uses TRBV7-2 and TRBJ1-5; the D gene is possibly TRBD1 (5 bases). Between the trimmed V and J ends, which lost 1 base and 0 bases, there was a span of 10 bases. In germline, CDR1 is SGHTA, CDR2 FQGNSA. The CDR3 is 16 residues long. CDR3 loop: CASSLGQTYSNQPQHF. DNA for the CDR3: TGTGCCAGCAGCTTAGGACAGACTTATAGCAATCAGCCCCAGCATTTT.

The chain couples TRBV2 to TRBJ2-7, with D possibly matching TRBD2 (6 bases). V shed 8 bases and J shed 3 bases, with 11 bases lying between them. Per germline, CDR1 SNHLY and CDR2 FYNNEI. CDR3 length: 12 residues. The CDR3 region is CASGGDDYEQYF. CDR3 in DNA: TGTGCCAGCGGCGGGGATGACTACGAGCAGTACTTC.

This chain connects TRBV27 to TRBJ2-7; 7 bases map to TRBD1. Germline V CDR1 and CDR2: MNHEY, SMNVEV (reference sequence). This CDR3 is built from 13 residues. V gave up 8 bases and J gave up 3 bases; unmatched junction bases: 7. This CDR3 is CASQNRGNYEQYF. The DNA of the CDR3 is TGTGCCAGCCAGAACAGGGGTAACTACGAGCAGTACTTC.

Only one count was recorded for this clone. The CDR3 region has the DNA TGTGCCAGCAGCCTATTCGCGGGGCAGGAGTCCTACGAGCAGTACTTC. It yields the protein CASSLFAGQESYEQYF. This chain joins TRBV11-1 and TRBJ2-7, with a possible D match to TRBD2 (6 bases). Germline V gene sequence: CDR1 SGHAT, CDR2 FQDESV (reference sequence). The V end was cut by 5 bases, the J end by 1 base, with 18 bases between. This CDR3 has 16 amino acids.

J is TRBJ2-7 and V is TRBV27, with D perhaps TRBD1 (6 bases). In germline, CDR1 is MNHEY, CDR2 SMNVEV (reference sequence). V lost 6 bases and J lost 1, with 16 bases in between. The CDR3 covers 15 residues. CDR3 loop: CASRPIQGMSYEQYF. Written as DNA, the CDR3 is TGTGCCAGCAGGCCAATACAGGGTATGTCCTACGAGCAGTACTTC.